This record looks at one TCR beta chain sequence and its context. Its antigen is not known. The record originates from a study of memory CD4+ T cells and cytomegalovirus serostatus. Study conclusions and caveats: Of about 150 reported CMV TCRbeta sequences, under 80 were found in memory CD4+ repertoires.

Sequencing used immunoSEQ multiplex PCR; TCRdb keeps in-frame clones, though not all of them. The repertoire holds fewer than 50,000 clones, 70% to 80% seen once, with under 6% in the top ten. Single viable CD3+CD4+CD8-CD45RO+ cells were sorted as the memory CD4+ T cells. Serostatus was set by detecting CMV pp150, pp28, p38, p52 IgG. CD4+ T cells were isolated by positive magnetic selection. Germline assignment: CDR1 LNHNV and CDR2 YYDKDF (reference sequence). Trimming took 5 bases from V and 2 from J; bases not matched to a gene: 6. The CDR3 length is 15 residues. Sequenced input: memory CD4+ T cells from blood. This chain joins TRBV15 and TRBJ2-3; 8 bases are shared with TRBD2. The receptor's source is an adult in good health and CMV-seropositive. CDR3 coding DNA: TGTGCCACCAGCGCCCAGGGACTAGACACAGATACGCAGTATTTT. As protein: CATSAQGLDTDTQYF.